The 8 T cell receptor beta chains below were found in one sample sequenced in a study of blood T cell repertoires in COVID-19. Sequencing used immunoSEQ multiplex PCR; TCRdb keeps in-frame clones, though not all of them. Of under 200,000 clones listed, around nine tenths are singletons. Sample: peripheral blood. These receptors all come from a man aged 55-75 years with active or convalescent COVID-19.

The chain's CDR3 is CASSLAGGTDTQYF. The CDR3 DNA follows: TGTGCCAGCAGCCTAGCGGGGGGCACAGATACGCAGTATTTT. The V gene is TRBV2, the J gene TRBJ2-3, with TRBD2 identical over 10 bases. Germline V gene data show CDR1 as SNHLY and CDR2 as FYNNEI. CDR3 length equals 14 residues. Unmatched junction bases numbered 1, after V lost 6 bases and J lost 1 base. Looking up the rest from reference TRBV2 and TRBJ2-3 gives the full variable domain: EPEVTQTPSHQVTQMGQEVILRCVPISNHLYFYWYRQILGQKVEFLVSFYNNEISEKSEIFDDQFSVERPDGSNFTLKIRSTKLEDSAMYFCASSLAGGTDTQYFGPGTRLTVL.

In DNA form, the CDR3 reads TGTGCCAGCAGTTACAGGGCGCGCCAGCCCCAGCATTTT. Protein product: CASSYRARQPQHF. The chain joins TRBV27 to TRBJ1-5; D is perhaps TRBD1 (6 bases). CDR3 length: 13 amino acids. Trimming took 4 bases from V and 7 from J, leaving 11 bases between them. Germline V gene lookup returns CDR1 MNHEY and CDR2 SMNVEV (reference sequence).

CDR3: CASSVGVNTEAFF. CDR3 DNA: TGCGCCAGCAGCGTTGGAGTGAACACTGAAGCTTTCTTT. The chain has TRBV5-1 and TRBJ1-1; D is ambiguous. V lost 4 bases and J lost 0, with 7 bases in between. Germline V gives CDR1 SGHRS, CDR2 YFSETQ. The CDR3 extends over 13 amino acids. Looking up the rest from reference TRBV5-1 and TRBJ1-1 gives the full variable domain: KAGVTQTPRYLIKTRGQQVTLSCSPISGHRSVSWYQQTPGQGLQFLFEYFSETQRNKGNFPGRFSGRQFSNSRSEMNVSTLELGDSALYLCASSVGVNTEAFFGQGTRLTVV.

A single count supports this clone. The CDR3: CASHTGERAHTEAFF. In DNA form, the CDR3 reads TGTGCCAGTCACACAGGGGAGAGAGCTCACACTGAAGCTTTCTTT. The rearrangement joins TRBV19 to TRBJ1-1, with TRBD1 matching 7 bases. This CDR3 has 15 amino acids. Germline CDR1 and CDR2: LNHDA and SQIVND (reference sequence). Trimming cost V 8 bases and J 3 bases; bases outside gene matches: 12.

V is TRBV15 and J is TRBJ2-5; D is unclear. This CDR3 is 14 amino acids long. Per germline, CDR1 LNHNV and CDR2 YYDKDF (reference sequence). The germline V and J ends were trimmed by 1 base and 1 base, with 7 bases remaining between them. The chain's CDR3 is CATSRGNSQETQYF. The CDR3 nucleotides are TGTGCCACCAGCAGAGGAAACAGCCAAGAGACCCAGTACTTC.

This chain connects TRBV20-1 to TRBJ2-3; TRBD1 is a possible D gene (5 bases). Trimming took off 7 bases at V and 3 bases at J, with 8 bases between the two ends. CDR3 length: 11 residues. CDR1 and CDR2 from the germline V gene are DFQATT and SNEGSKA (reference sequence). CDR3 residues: CSGGRTDTQYF. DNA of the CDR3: TGCAGTGGGGGCCGGACAGATACGCAGTATTTT.

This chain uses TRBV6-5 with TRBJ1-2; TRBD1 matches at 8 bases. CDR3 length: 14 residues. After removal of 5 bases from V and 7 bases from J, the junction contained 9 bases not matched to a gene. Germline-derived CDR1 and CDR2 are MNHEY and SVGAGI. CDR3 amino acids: CASSTDPGQGGYTF. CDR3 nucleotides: TGTGCCAGCAGTACCGACCCCGGACAGGGTGGCTACACCTTC.

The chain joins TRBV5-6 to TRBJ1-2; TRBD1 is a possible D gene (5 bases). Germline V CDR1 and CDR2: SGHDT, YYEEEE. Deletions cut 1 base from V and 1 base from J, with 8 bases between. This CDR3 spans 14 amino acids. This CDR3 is CASSLRQINYGYTF. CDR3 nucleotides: TGTGCCAGCAGCTTGCGACAGATTAACTATGGCTACACCTTC.